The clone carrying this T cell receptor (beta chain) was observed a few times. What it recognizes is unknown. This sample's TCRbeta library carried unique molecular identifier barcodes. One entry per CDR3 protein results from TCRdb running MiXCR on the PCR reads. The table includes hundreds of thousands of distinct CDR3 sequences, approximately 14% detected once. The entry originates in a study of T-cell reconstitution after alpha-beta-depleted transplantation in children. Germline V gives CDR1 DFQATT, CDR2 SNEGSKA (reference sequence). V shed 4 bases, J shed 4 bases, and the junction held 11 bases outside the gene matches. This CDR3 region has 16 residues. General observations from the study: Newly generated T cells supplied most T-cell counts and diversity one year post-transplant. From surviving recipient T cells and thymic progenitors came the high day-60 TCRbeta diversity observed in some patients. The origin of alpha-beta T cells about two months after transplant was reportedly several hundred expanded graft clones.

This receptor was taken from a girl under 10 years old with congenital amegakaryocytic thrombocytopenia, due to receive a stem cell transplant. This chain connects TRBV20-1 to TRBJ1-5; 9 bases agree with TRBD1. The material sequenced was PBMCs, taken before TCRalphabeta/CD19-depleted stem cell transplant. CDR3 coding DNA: TGCAGTGCTATGAGGGGGACAGGGTCATCTAATCAGCCCCAGCATTTT. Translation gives CSAMRGTGSSNQPQHF.